The text below deals with one TCR beta chain. The antigen is undetermined. With V trimmed by 3 bases and J by 0 bases, 13 bases remained unmatched. The CDR3 is 19 amino acids. Germline V CDR1 and CDR2: MNHEY, SMNVEV (reference sequence). The data are from a study of cytomegalovirus exposure and HLA in healthy donors. Overall study findings and caveats: Most TCRs appeared rarely, but some public TCRs recurred in many donors.

In nominal health when sampled, donors likely had unrecorded immune exposures nonetheless. Use of 60 Vbeta and 13 Jbeta primers characterized the PCR. In the original processing: An analysis that came later counted 80 million or so unique TCR beta chains, approximately 10 million shared. Sequencing used immunoSEQ multiplex PCR; TCRdb keeps in-frame clones, though not all of them. D and trimming come from the DNA, and the V and J calls and clone size come from that table. The table includes 150,000 to 200,000 clones, around three quarters detected once. The material sequenced was PBMCs. The receptor's source is a man in his forties in good health and CMV-seronegative. The chain couples TRBV27 to TRBJ1-5, with 8 bases that match TRBD1. The CDR3 is CASSFSRDRLQYSNQPQHF. The CDR3, as DNA: TGTGCCAGCAGTTTCTCCCGGGACAGGCTCCAATATAGCAATCAGCCCCAGCATTTT.